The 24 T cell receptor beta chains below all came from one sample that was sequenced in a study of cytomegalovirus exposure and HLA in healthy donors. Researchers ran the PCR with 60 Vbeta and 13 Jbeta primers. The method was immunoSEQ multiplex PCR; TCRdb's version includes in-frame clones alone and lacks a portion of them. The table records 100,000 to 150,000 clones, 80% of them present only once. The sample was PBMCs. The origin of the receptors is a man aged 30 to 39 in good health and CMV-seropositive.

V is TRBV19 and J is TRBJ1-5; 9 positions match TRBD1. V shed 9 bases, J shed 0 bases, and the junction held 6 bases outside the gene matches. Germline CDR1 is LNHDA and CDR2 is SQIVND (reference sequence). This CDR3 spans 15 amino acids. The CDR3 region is CASRTGATSNQPQHF. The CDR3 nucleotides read TGTGCCAGCCGGACAGGGGCAACTAGCAATCAGCCCCAGCATTTT.

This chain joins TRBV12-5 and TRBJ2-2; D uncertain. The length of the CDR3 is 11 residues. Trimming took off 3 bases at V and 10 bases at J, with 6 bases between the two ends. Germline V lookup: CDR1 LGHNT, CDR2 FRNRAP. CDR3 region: CASGFREELFF. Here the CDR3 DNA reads TGTGCTAGTGGTTTTAGAGAGGAGCTGTTTTTT.

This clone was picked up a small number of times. In DNA form, the CDR3 reads TGTGCCAGCAGCTTGTGGCAGCAAGAGACCCAGTACTTC. Translating gives CASSLWQQETQYF. V is TRBV5-6 and J is TRBJ2-5, with D uncertain. V lost 1 base and J 2 bases, leaving 6 bases between the germline ends. Germline V gene data show CDR1 as SGHDT and CDR2 as YYEEEE. The CDR3 loop spans 13 amino acids.

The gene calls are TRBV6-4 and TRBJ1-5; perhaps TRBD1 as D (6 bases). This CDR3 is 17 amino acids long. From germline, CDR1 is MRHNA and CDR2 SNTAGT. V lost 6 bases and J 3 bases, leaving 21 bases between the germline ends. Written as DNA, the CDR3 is TGTGCCAGCAGGAATCCCTATTCAGGACAGATCAATCAGCCCCAGCATTTT. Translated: CASRNPYSGQINQPQHF.

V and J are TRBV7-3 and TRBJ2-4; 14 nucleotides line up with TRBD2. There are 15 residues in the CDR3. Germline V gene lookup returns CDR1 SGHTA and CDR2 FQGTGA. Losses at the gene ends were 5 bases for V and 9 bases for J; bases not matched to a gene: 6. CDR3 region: CASSPTSGGAGIQYF. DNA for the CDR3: TGTGCCAGCAGCCCGACTAGCGGGGGGGCAGGCATTCAGTACTTC.

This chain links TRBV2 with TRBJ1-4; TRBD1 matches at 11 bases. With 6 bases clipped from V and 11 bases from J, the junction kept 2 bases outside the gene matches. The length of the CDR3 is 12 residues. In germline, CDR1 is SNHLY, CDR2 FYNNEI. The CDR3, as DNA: TGTGCCAGCAGAAGGGACAGGGGGAAACTGTTTTTT. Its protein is CASRRDRGKLFF.

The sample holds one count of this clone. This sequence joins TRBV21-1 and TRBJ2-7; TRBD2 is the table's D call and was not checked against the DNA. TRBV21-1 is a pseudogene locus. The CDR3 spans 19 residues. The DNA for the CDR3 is TGTGCCAGCAGCTATCCTATTCGGGACTCCTATAAACTCTCCTACGAGCAGTACTTC. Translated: CASSYPIRDSYKLSYEQYF.

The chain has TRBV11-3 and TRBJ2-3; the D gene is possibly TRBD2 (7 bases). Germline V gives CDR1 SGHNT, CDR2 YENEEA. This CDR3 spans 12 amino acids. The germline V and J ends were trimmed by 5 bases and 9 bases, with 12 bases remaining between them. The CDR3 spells CASSLGGGTQYF. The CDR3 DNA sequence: TGTGCCAGCAGCCTAGGGGGGGGCACGCAGTATTTT.

CDR3 DNA: TGCGCCAGCGCCTCAAGTTCGGGGGTGAACACCGGGGAGCTGTTTTTT. Amino acid sequence: CASASSSGVNTGELFF. This chain joins TRBV5-1 and TRBJ2-2, with a weak D call TRBD2 (6 bases). Germline CDR1 is SGHRS and CDR2 is YFSETQ. Trimming removed 7 bases from V and 1 base from J, with 17 bases in between. The length of the CDR3 is 16 residues.

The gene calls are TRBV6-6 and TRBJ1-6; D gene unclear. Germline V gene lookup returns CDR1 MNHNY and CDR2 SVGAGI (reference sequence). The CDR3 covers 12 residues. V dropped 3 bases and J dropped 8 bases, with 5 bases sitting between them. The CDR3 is CASSYSYSPLHF. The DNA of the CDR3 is TGTGCCAGCAGTTATTCCTATTCACCCCTCCACTTT.

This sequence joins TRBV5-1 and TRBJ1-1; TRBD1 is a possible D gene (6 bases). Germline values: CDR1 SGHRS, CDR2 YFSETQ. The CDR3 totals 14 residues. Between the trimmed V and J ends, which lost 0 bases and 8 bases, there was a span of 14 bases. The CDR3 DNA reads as TGCGCCAGCAGCTTGGCCTCTCACAGGGACGAAGCTTTCTTT. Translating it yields CASSLASHRDEAFF.

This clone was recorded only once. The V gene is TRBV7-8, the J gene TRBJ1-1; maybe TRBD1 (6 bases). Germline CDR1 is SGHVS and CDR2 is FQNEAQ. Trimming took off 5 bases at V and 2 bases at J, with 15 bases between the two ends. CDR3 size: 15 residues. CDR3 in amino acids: CASSLITGGNTEAFF. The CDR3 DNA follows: TGTGCCAGCAGCCTAATAACGGGGGGCAACACTGAAGCTTTCTTT. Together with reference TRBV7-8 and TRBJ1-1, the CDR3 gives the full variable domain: GAGVSQSPRYKVAKRGQDVALRCDPISGHVSLFWYQQALGQGPEFLTYFQNEAQLDKSGLPSDRFFAERPEGSVSTLKIQRTQQEDSAVYLCASSLITGGNTEAFFGQGTRLTVV.

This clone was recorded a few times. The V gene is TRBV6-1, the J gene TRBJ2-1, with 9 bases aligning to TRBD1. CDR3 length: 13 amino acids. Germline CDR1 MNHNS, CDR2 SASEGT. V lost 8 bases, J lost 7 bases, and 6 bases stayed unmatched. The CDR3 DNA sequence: TGTGCCAGCCTCGGGACAGGGATTAATGAGCAGTTCTTC. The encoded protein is CASLGTGINEQFF.

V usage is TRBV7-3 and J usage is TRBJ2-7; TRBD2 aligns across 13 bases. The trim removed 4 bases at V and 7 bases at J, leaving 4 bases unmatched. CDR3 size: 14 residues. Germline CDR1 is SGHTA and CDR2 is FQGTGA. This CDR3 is CASSSGLAGDEQYF. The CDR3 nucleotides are TGTGCCAGCAGCTCCGGACTAGCGGGGGATGAGCAGTACTTC.

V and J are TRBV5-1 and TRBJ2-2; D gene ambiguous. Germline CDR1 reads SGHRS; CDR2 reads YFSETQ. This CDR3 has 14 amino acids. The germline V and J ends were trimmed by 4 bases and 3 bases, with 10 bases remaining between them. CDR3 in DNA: TGCGCCAGCAGCCCCGTTGGGCACACCGGGGAGCTGTTTTTT. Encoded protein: CASSPVGHTGELFF.

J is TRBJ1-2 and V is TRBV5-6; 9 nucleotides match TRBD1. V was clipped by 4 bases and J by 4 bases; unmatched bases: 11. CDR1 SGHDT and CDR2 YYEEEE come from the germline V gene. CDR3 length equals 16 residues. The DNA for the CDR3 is TGTGCCAGCAGCGCGGCGTGGGACAGGGACACCTATGGCTACACCTTC. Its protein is CASSAAWDRDTYGYTF.

The CDR3 sequence is CASSLTGDDQPQHF. CDR3 coding DNA: TGCGCCAGCAGCTTGACGGGGGACGATCAGCCCCAGCATTTT. The chain employs TRBV5-1 and TRBJ1-5; perhaps TRBD1 as D (5 bases). Trimming removed 1 base from V and 5 bases from J, with 10 bases in between. This CDR3 has 14 amino acids. Germline loops: CDR1 SGHRS, CDR2 YFSETQ. The complete variable domain, with remaining parts taken from reference TRBV5-1 and TRBJ1-5, reads KAGVTQTPRYLIKTRGQQVTLSCSPISGHRSVSWYQQTPGQGLQFLFEYFSETQRNKGNFPGRFSGRQFSNSRSEMNVSTLELGDSALYLCASSLTGDDQPQHFGDGTRLSIL.

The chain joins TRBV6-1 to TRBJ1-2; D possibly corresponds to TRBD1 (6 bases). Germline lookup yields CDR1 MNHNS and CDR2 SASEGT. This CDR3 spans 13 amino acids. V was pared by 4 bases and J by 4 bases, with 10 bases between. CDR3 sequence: CASSVGTTYGYTF. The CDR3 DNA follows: TGTGCCAGCAGTGTCGGGACAACCTATGGCTACACCTTC.

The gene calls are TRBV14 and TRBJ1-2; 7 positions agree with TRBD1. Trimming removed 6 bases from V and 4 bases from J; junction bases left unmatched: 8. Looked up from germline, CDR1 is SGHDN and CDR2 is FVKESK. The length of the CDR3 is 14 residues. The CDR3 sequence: CASRAQGSIYGYTF. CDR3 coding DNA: TGTGCCAGCAGGGCACAGGGGAGTATCTATGGCTACACCTTC.

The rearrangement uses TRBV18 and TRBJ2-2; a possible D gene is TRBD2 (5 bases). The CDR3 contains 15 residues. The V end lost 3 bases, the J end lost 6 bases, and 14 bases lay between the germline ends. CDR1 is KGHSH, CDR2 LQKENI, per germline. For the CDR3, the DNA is TGTGCCAGCTCACCCCCGTGGAGGAATCCCGGGGAGCTGTTTTTT. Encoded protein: CASSPPWRNPGELFF.

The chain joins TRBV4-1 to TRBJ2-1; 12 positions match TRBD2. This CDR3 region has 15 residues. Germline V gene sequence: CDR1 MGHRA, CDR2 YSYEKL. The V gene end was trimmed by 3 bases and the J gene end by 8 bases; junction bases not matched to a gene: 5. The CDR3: CASSHLAGGADEQFF. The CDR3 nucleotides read TGCGCCAGCAGCCATCTAGCGGGGGGGGCGGATGAGCAGTTCTTC.

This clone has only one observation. CDR3 loop: CASSFDRESTDTQYF. CDR3 sequence (DNA): TGTGCCAGCAGCTTTGACAGGGAGAGCACAGATACGCAGTATTTT. The rearrangement uses TRBV5-6 and TRBJ2-3, with TRBD1 matching over 7 bases. CDR1 is SGHDT and CDR2 is YYEEEE in the germline V gene. The V and J ends lost 2 bases and 0 bases, in that order; junction bases with no gene match: 3. The CDR3 is made up of 15 amino acids. The variable domain in full, completed from reference TRBV5-6 and TRBJ2-3, reads DAGVTQSPTHLIKTRGQQVTLRCSPKSGHDTVSWYQQALGQGPQFIFQYYEEEERQRGNFPDRFSGHQFPNYSSELNVNALLLGDSALYLCASSFDRESTDTQYFGPGTRLTVL.

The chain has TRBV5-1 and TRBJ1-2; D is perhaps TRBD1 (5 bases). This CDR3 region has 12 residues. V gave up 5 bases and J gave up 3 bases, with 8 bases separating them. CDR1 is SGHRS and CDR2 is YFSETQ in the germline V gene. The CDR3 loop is CASRGQDYGYTF. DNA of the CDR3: TGCGCCAGCAGGGGGCAGGACTATGGCTACACCTTC. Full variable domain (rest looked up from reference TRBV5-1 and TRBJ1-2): KAGVTQTPRYLIKTRGQQVTLSCSPISGHRSVSWYQQTPGQGLQFLFEYFSETQRNKGNFPGRFSGRQFSNSRSEMNVSTLELGDSALYLCASRGQDYGYTFGSGTRLTVV.

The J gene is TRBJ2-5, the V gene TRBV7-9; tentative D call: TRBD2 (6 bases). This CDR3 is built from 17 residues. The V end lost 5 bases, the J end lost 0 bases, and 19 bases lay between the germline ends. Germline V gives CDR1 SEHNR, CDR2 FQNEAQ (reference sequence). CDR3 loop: CASSAKITWTNQETQYF. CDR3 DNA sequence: TGTGCCAGCAGCGCGAAGATTACTTGGACTAACCAAGAGACCCAGTACTTC.